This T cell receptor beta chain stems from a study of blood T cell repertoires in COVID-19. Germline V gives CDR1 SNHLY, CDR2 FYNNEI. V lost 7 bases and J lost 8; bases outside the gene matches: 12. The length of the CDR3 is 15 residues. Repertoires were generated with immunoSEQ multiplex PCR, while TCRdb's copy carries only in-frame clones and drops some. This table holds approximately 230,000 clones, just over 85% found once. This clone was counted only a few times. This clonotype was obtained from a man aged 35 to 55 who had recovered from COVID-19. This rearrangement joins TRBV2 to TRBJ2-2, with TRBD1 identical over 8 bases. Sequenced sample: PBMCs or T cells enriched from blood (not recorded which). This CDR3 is CASTVDRAVSGELFF. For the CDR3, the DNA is TGTGCCAGCACTGTGGACAGGGCGGTTTCGGGGGAGCTGTTTTTT.